These T cell receptor beta chains were read from a single sample in a study of tumor and adjacent non-tumor tissue in lung cancer. TCRdb processed the multiplex PCR reads anew with MiXCR; each CDR3 protein has one entry. The profile covers some 100,000 distinct CDR3 sequences, with 55% to 65% appearing a single time and around 20% taken by the ten largest. The source material was distant non-tumor lung tissue. Receptors were obtained from a man aged 25-45 years with non-small cell lung cancer. CDR3s include the opening cysteine and the closing phenylalanine or tryptophan. D genes are given only for firm matches. Size is omitted from some rows. Given values are once, few, many or a class for expanded clones.

d_gene: TRBD1
v_gene: TRBV29-1
len: 14
abundance: many
j_gene: TRBJ1-2
CDR3aa: CSAPDRGELWGYTF
CDR3nt: TGCAGCGCTCCCGACAGGGGGGAATTATGGGGCTACACCTTC

d_gene: TRBD2
v_gene: TRBV12-3/TRBV12-4
len: 15
abundance: many
j_gene: TRBJ2-1
CDR3aa: CASSYRTSGANEQFF
CDR3nt: TGTGCCAGCAGTTACCGGACTAGCGGGGCTAATGAGCAGTTCTTC

d_gene: .
v_gene: TRBV7-2
len: 14
abundance: .
j_gene: TRBJ2-1
CDR3aa: CASSQWGSNDEQFF
CDR3nt: TGTGCCAGCAGTCAGTGGGGGTCCAACGATGAGCAGTTCTTC

d_gene: .
v_gene: TRBV30
len: 14
abundance: few
j_gene: TRBJ1-5
CDR3aa: CAWSRGGKDQPQHF
CDR3nt: TGTGCCTGGTCGAGGGGGGGGAAGGATCAGCCCCAGCATTTT

d_gene: .
v_gene: TRBV11-3
len: 13
abundance: once
j_gene: TRBJ2-5
CDR3aa: CAGGFRDQETQYF
CDR3nt: TGTGCCGGCGGCTTCAGGGATCAAGAGACCCAGTACTTC

d_gene: TRBD2
v_gene: TRBV29-1
len: 14
abundance: many
j_gene: TRBJ2-1
CDR3aa: CSVEVTASGGEQFF
CDR3nt: TGCAGCGTTGAAGTGACGGCTAGCGGTGGCGAGCAGTTCTTC

d_gene: .
v_gene: TRBV6-2/TRBV6-3
len: 14
abundance: .
j_gene: TRBJ2-1
CDR3aa: CASSFRAQLNEQFF
CDR3nt: TGTGCCAGCAGCTTCCGGGCTCAGCTAAATGAGCAGTTCTTC

d_gene: .
v_gene: TRBV12-3/TRBV12-4
len: 13
abundance: .
j_gene: TRBJ1-2
CDR3aa: CASSFGTHYGYTF
CDR3nt: TGTGCCAGCAGCTTCGGGACACACTATGGCTACACCTTC

d_gene: TRBD2
v_gene: TRBV20-1
len: 14
abundance: .
j_gene: TRBJ2-3
CDR3aa: CIEVGGLVLDTKYF
CDR3nt: TGCATTGAGGTAGGCGGACTAGTTCTAGATACGAAGTATTTT

d_gene: .
v_gene: TRBV19
len: 14
abundance: few
j_gene: TRBJ2-7
CDR3aa: CASSSYDRVYEQYF
CDR3nt: TGTGCCAGTAGTTCATACGACAGAGTCTACGAGCAGTACTTC

d_gene: .
v_gene: TRBV6-2/TRBV6-3
len: 13
abundance: many
j_gene: TRBJ1-2
CDR3aa: CASSSGTAVGYTF
CDR3nt: TGTGCCAGCAGTTCCGGGACCGCGGTCGGCTACACCTTC

d_gene: .
v_gene: TRBV29-1
len: 15
abundance: .
j_gene: TRBJ2-7
CDR3aa: CSVREVEGRSYEQYF
CDR3nt: TGCAGCGTTAGAGAGGTCGAAGGTCGCTCCTACGAGCAGTACTTC

d_gene: .
v_gene: TRBV11-2
len: 14
abundance: .
j_gene: TRBJ1-4
CDR3aa: CASSLDGGSEKLFF
CDR3nt: TGTGCCAGCAGCTTAGATGGAGGGAGTGAAAAACTGTTTTTT

d_gene: .
v_gene: TRBV11-3
len: 15
abundance: .
j_gene: TRBJ1-1
CDR3aa: CASCTTGNSRTEAFF
CDR3nt: TGTGCCAGCTGCACTACAGGGAACTCTCGCACTGAAGCTTTCTTT

d_gene: .
v_gene: TRBV6-2/TRBV6-3
len: 13
abundance: .
j_gene: TRBJ1-2
CDR3aa: CASSYARDYGYTF
CDR3nt: TGTGCCAGCAGTTACGCCAGGGATTATGGCTACACCTTC

d_gene: TRBD1
v_gene: TRBV11-2
len: 15
abundance: .
j_gene: TRBJ2-7
CDR3aa: CASSPMDRASYKQYF
CDR3nt: TGTGCCAGCAGCCCGATGGACAGGGCCTCCTACAAGCAGTACTTC

d_gene: .
v_gene: TRBV4-1
len: 17
abundance: .
j_gene: TRBJ2-2
CDR3aa: CASSQMRGRINTGELSF
CDR3nt: TGCGCCAGCAGCCAGATGCGGGGACGGATAAACACCGGGGAGCTGTCTTTT

d_gene: .
v_gene: TRBV12-3/TRBV12-4
len: 14
abundance: few
j_gene: TRBJ2-1
CDR3aa: CASYKQGADNEQFF
CDR3nt: TGTGCCAGCTACAAGCAGGGAGCAGACAATGAGCAGTTCTTC

d_gene: .
v_gene: TRBV11-2
len: 19
abundance: .
j_gene: TRBJ2-3
CDR3aa: CANSYGQGWHGGGRDTQYF
CDR3nt: TGTGCCAACAGCTATGGTCAGGGGTGGCACGGAGGTGGACGCGATACGCAGTATTTT

d_gene: .
v_gene: TRBV12-5
len: 16
abundance: .
j_gene: TRBJ2-1
CDR3aa: CAIGSLVTGPYNEQFF
CDR3nt: TGTGCTATCGGTTCTCTCGTGACAGGCCCTTACAATGAGCAGTTCTTC

d_gene: .
v_gene: TRBV11-3
len: 13
abundance: .
j_gene: TRBJ1-2
CDR3aa: CASNDRGPYGYTF
CDR3nt: TGTGCTAGCAACGATCGGGGCCCCTATGGCTACACCTTC

d_gene: .
v_gene: TRBV11-3
len: 12
abundance: .
j_gene: TRBJ1-1
CDR3aa: CTSSSVNTEAFF
CDR3nt: TGTACCAGCAGCTCAGTGAACACTGAAGCTTTCTTT

d_gene: TRBD1
v_gene: TRBV6-6
len: 15
abundance: .
j_gene: TRBJ1-1
CDR3aa: CASSWTGGANTVAFF
CDR3nt: TGTGCCAGCAGTTGGACAGGGGGGGCGAACACTGTAGCTTTCTTT

d_gene: .
v_gene: TRBV29-1
len: 14
abundance: .
j_gene: TRBJ2-1
CDR3aa: CSVAWVQGLVEQFF
CDR3nt: TGCAGCGTTGCCTGGGTCCAGGGTTTAGTTGAGCAGTTCTTC

d_gene: TRBD2
v_gene: TRBV11-2
len: 15
abundance: .
j_gene: TRBJ2-3
CDR3aa: CASSLVPSGADTPYF
CDR3nt: TGTGCCAGCAGCTTGGTCCCCAGCGGGGCAGATACGCCGTATTTT

d_gene: .
v_gene: TRBV6-2/TRBV6-3
len: 16
abundance: many
j_gene: TRBJ1-6
CDR3aa: CASSPTDGGNNSPLHF
CDR3nt: TGTGCCAGCAGCCCTACGGACGGGGGTAATAATTCACCCCTCCACTTT

d_gene: .
v_gene: TRBV6-5
len: 14
abundance: .
j_gene: TRBJ1-2
CDR3aa: CASRSAGNDYGYTF
CDR3nt: TGTGCCAGCAGATCGGCGGGCAACGACTATGGCTACACCTTC

d_gene: .
v_gene: TRBV11-3
len: 15
abundance: .
j_gene: TRBJ2-7
CDR3aa: CASSLKARSSYEQYF
CDR3nt: TGCGCCAGCAGCTTAAAGGCCAGGAGCTCCTACGAGCAGTACTTC

d_gene: .
v_gene: TRBV4-1
len: 14
abundance: few
j_gene: TRBJ2-5
CDR3aa: CASSPPGTQETQSF
CDR3nt: TGCGCCAGCAGCCCCCCCGGGACCCAAGAAACCCAGTCCTTC

d_gene: TRBD1
v_gene: TRBV6-6
len: 16
abundance: .
j_gene: TRBJ2-5
CDR3aa: CASRTPGTGRGETQYF
CDR3nt: TGTGCCAGCAGGACCCCCGGGACAGGGAGGGGAGAGACCCAGTACTTC

d_gene: .
v_gene: TRBV6-5
len: 15
abundance: .
j_gene: TRBJ1-6
CDR3aa: CASSPQYRSSSSLHF
CDR3nt: TGTGCCAGCAGTCCCCAGTACAGGAGTAGCTCATCCCTCCACTTC